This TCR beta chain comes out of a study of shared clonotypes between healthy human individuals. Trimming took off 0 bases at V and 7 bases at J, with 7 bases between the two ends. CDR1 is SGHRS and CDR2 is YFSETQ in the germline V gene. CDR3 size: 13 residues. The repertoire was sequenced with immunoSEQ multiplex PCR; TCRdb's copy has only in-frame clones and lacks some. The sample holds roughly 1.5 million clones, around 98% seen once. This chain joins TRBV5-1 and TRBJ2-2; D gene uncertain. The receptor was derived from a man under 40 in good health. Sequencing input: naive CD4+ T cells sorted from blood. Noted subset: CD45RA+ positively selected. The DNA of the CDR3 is TGCGCCAGCAGCTTGGAACCCGACGGGGAGCTGTTTTTT. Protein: CASSLEPDGELFF. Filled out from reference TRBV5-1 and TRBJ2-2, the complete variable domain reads KAGVTQTPRYLIKTRGQQVTLSCSPISGHRSVSWYQQTPGQGLQFLFEYFSETQRNKGNFPGRFSGRQFSNSRSEMNVSTLELGDSALYLCASSLEPDGELFFGEGSRLTVL.